This T cell receptor (beta chain) was recorded in a study of cytomegalovirus exposure and HLA in healthy donors. To note about this clone: Its antigen remains unknown.

The PCR made use of 60 Vbeta and 13 Jbeta primers. TCRdb's copy holds only in-frame clones and misses some; the assay was immunoSEQ multiplex PCR. The table records about 200,000 clones, under 85% of them present only once. CDR3 size: 14 residues. V dropped 1 base and J dropped 11; count of bases not matched to a gene: 12. Looked up from germline, CDR1 is SQVTM and CDR2 is ANQGSEA. Study results and caveats: A later analysis showed that HLA-associated TCR beta chains had undergone more clonal expansion than equally common others. Analysis performed later found approximately 17,000 TCR beta sequences associated with HLA alleles at 0.05 false discovery rate.

The source material was PBMCs. The chain couples TRBV29-1 to TRBJ1-1, with 8 bases that match TRBD1. This sequence was found in a man aged 45-60 years in good health and CMV-seronegative. The CDR3, as DNA: TGCAGCGTTGAAGGACAGGGGACGGGAGAGAGGGCTTTCTTT. This translates into CSVEGQGTGERAFF.